This T cell receptor beta chain was documented in a study of T-cell memory formation after mild COVID-19. On the study more broadly: The two donors had largely donor-specific TCR clusters.

5'RACE, which relied on constant-segment primers, yielded TCR alpha and TCR beta cDNA libraries carrying sample barcodes and UMIs. TCRdb re-derived calls from the 5' RACE reads in MiXCR, one entry per CDR3 protein. The sample has some 210,000 distinct CDR3 sequences, 15% to 20% seen once. Study observations and caveats: Of the contracting clones, CD4+ ones lay mainly in CM and EM, and CD8+ ones in EMRA.

A remark on this clonotype: Its antigen is undetermined.

The sequencing sample was made of PBMCs or a T cell subset sorted from them (not recorded which). This sequence was found in an adult woman who had mild COVID-19 (a few samples of this study predate the infection). Cell type and time point are not known.

The CDR3 bases are TGTGCCAGCAGCCAAGTATTTAGCGCTGAAAGGTACAATGAGCAGTTCTTC. Its protein is CASSQVFSAERYNEQFF. V gene TRBV3-1 combines with J gene TRBJ2-1, with a possible D match to TRBD2 (5 bases). CDR3 length: 17 residues. CDR1 is LGHDT, CDR2 YNNKEL, per germline (reference sequence). V lost 1 base, J lost 4 bases, and 17 bases lay in between.